Following are 27 T cell receptor beta chains from one sample sequenced in a study of blood T cells in healthy people across ages. PCR was performed a second time for roughly 7 to 12 cycles using a sample-barcoded 5' primer and a J-beta primer mix. TCRdb itself ran the 5' RACE reads through MiXCR, one entry per CDR3 protein. Counted here are over a million distinct CDR3 sequences, under 45% occurring once; the ten biggest clones make up 18%. Specimen: blood. The source is a woman aged 55-70 years in good health.

CDR3 bases: TGTGCCAGCAGTCAGACTCCGGGACTAGCGGGAGAAGATACGCAGTATTTT. Protein product: CASSQTPGLAGEDTQYF. This sequence joins TRBV12-3 or TRBV12-4 and TRBJ2-3; the match to TRBD2 covers 14 bases. J lost 5 bases, V lost 5 bases, and 9 bases had no gene match. This CDR3 contains 17 residues.

V and J are TRBV6-1 and TRBJ2-5, with TRBD1 matching over 7 bases. Germline lookup yields CDR1 MNHNS and CDR2 SASEGT. This CDR3 region has 14 residues. V shed 7 bases, J shed 4 bases, and the junction held 9 bases outside the gene matches. The CDR3 sequence is CASIPGGPGETQYF. CDR3 DNA sequence: TGTGCCAGCATCCCAGGGGGACCAGGAGAGACCCAGTACTTC.

The chain couples TRBV7-9 to TRBJ2-7; D is perhaps TRBD1 (6 bases). Per germline, CDR1 SEHNR and CDR2 FQNEAQ (reference sequence). Trimming removed 5 bases at V and 5 bases at J, with 19 bases between. The CDR3 is 15 amino acids. CDR3 in DNA: TGTGCCAGCAGCCCCGGAGCAGGGGCTGTCCACGAGCAGTACTTC. It is translated as CASSPGAGAVHEQYF.

The gene calls are TRBV29-1 and TRBJ1-1; D not resolved. V was trimmed by 5 bases and J by 2 bases, leaving 9 bases between them. This CDR3 has 12 residues. Germline values: CDR1 SQVTM, CDR2 ANQGSEA. The CDR3 DNA sequence: TGCAGCGTTCCGAAGGGAAACACTGAAGCTTTCTTT. Residues: CSVPKGNTEAFF. The full variable domain, its missing parts supplied by reference TRBV29-1 and TRBJ1-1, is SAVISQKPSRDICQRGTSLTIQCQVDSQVTMMFWYRQQPGQSLTLIATANQGSEATYESGFVIDKFPISRPNLTFSTLTVSNMSPEDSSIYLCSVPKGNTEAFFGQGTRLTVV.

This clonotype is a singleton in its sample. The chain employs TRBV18 and TRBJ2-1; 10 bases align to TRBD2. This CDR3 contains 18 residues. Germline assignment: CDR1 KGHSH and CDR2 LQKENI. The ends lost 0 bases at V and 5 bases at J; junction bases unmatched: 10. The CDR3 DNA is TGTGCCAGCTCACCACCGAAGTCTAGCGGGAGAGGAGACAATGAGCAGTTCTTC. It translates to CASSPPKSSGRGDNEQFF.

This clonotype was recorded a few times. The rearrangement joins TRBV10-3 to TRBJ2-1, with D uncertain. The CDR3 spans 13 residues. Germline CDR1 and CDR2: ENHRY and SYGVKD. V lost 0 bases, J lost 8 bases, and 8 bases lay in between. The CDR3 coding sequence is TGTGCCATCAGTGAGTCGAATTTTGATGAGCAGTTCTTC. This gives the protein CAISESNFDEQFF.

This clonotype was seen a few times. This chain uses TRBV15 with TRBJ1-2; 9 nucleotides agree with TRBD1. Losses at the gene ends were 1 base for V and 7 bases for J; bases not matched to a gene: 4. Germline CDR1 and CDR2: LNHNV and YYDKDF (reference sequence). The CDR3 runs 14 residues. For the CDR3, the DNA is TGTGCCACCAGCAGAGGGGACAGGGACGGTGGCTACACCTTC. It is translated as CATSRGDRDGGYTF.

This clonotype was seen only a few times. The rearrangement joins TRBV7-6 to TRBJ2-7, with D unclear. The CDR3 is 15 amino acids. Trimming took 3 bases from V and 3 from J, leaving 15 bases between them. Germline CDR1 and CDR2: SGHVS and FNYEAQ. The CDR3 region is CASSLGTASIYEQYF. CDR3 coding DNA: TGTGCCAGCAGCTTGGGAACGGCTTCGATCTACGAGCAGTACTTC.

J is TRBJ2-3 and V is TRBV7-6, with 8 bases lining up with TRBD2. The V gene end was trimmed by 2 bases and the J gene end by 6 bases; junction bases not matched to a gene: 10. Germline V gene sequence: CDR1 SGHVS, CDR2 FNYEAQ. This CDR3 has 16 residues. CDR3 in amino acids: CASSLMALAGSDTQYF. The CDR3 nucleotides are TGTGCCAGCAGCTTAATGGCCTTAGCGGGAAGTGATACGCAGTATTTT. The entire variable domain, with the rest obtained from reference TRBV7-6 and TRBJ2-3, is as follows: GAGVSQSPRYKVTKRGQDVALRCDPISGHVSLYWYRQALGQGPEFLTYFNYEAQQDKSGLPNDRFSAERPEGSISTLTIQRTEQRDSAMYRCASSLMALAGSDTQYFGPGTRLTVL.

This clonotype was detected a few times. The gene calls are TRBV6-6 and TRBJ2-7; possibly TRBD2 for D (5 bases). The germline V gene has CDR1 MNHNY and CDR2 SVGAGI (reference sequence). This CDR3 spans 14 amino acids. The V end was cut by 6 bases, the J end by 3 bases, with 15 bases between. CDR3 amino acids: CASREDLARYEQYF. CDR3 nucleotides: TGTGCCAGCAGGGAAGATCTAGCTCGCTACGAGCAGTACTTC.

The chain carries TRBV20-1 and TRBJ2-1, with TRBD2 as a possible D gene (6 bases). The ends were cut back, 3 bases at V and 7 bases at J, with 10 bases in the middle. The V gene's germline CDR1 is DFQATT and CDR2 SNEGSKA (reference sequence). The CDR3 covers 12 residues. CDR3 residues: CSASPSGNEQFF. In nucleotides, the CDR3 is TGCAGTGCTAGCCCCAGCGGGAATGAGCAGTTCTTC.

Many counts were recorded for this clonotype. The chain has TRBV27 and TRBJ2-5, with D tentatively TRBD1 (6 bases). The V end lost 5 bases, the J end lost 1 base, and 8 bases lay between the germline ends. This CDR3 region has 13 residues. Germline values: CDR1 MNHEY, CDR2 SMNVEV (reference sequence). The CDR3 sequence: CASSVDSQETQYF. Written as DNA, the CDR3 is TGTGCCAGCAGTGTGGACAGCCAAGAGACCCAGTACTTC.

This clonotype was recorded a few times. The V and J genes are TRBV11-1 and TRBJ2-1; weak D call: TRBD2 (6 bases). The CDR3 sequence is 14 residues long. CDR1 and CDR2 from the germline V gene are SGHAT and FQDESV (reference sequence). V was trimmed by 5 bases and J by 5 bases, leaving 13 bases between them. This CDR3 is CASSRMEGNNEQFF. CDR3 in DNA: TGTGCCAGCAGCCGAATGGAGGGGAACAATGAGCAGTTCTTC.

There are a few counts of this clonotype. The chain is built from TRBV20-1 and TRBJ2-1; TRBD2 might be the D (6 bases). The CDR3 covers 14 residues. Germline assignment: CDR1 DFQATT and CDR2 SNEGSKA (reference sequence). CDR3 DNA: TGCAGCGCATCTGGGGGGTACTCCTACAATGAGCAGTTCTTC. It encodes CSASGGYSYNEQFF.

Remarks on this clonotype: The limits of the CDR3 on the DNA are not certain, so only TCRdb's listed CDR3 is given. CDR3 loop: CASSRTRNEQFFGPGGTDTQYF. J is TRBJ2-3 and V is TRBV11-2; the table gives TRBD1 as D, unverified against the DNA. CDR1 and CDR2 (germline): SGHAT, FQNNGV. The CDR3 length equals 22 residues, ends included.

The chain combines TRBV20-1 with TRBJ1-4; 8 nucleotides agree with TRBD1. The CDR3 length is 12 residues. Germline V gene lookup returns CDR1 DFQATT and CDR2 SNEGSKA (reference sequence). The V and J ends lost 3 bases and 7 bases, in that order; junction bases with no gene match: 1. CDR3 region: CSARDRAEKLFF. In nucleotides, the CDR3 is TGCAGTGCTAGGGACAGGGCTGAAAAACTGTTTTTT.

The chain couples TRBV20-1 to TRBJ2-3; D perhaps matches TRBD1 (7 bases). In germline, CDR1 is DFQATT, CDR2 SNEGSKA (reference sequence). V was cut by 3 bases and J by 3 bases, with 10 bases left in between. The CDR3 contains 13 residues. CDR3 region: CSARPGGTDTQYF. The CDR3 DNA reads as TGCAGTGCTAGGCCAGGGGGGACAGATACGCAGTATTTT.

The V gene is TRBV12-3 or TRBV12-4, the J gene TRBJ1-4, with a tentative D call TRBD1 (5 bases). V shed 5 bases and J shed 6 bases, with 16 bases lying between them. The CDR3 has 15 amino acids. CDR3 DNA: TGTGCCAGCAGTGCTCCCCGGGACGGGGATGAAAAACTGTTTTTT. It yields the protein CASSAPRDGDEKLFF.

This sequence joins TRBV12-3 or TRBV12-4 and TRBJ2-1, with D perhaps matching TRBD2 (7 bases). The CDR3 is 17 amino acids. V was cut by 6 bases and J by 9 bases, with 27 bases left in between. The CDR3 nucleotides read TGTGCCAGCAGCCGAGGGGGGGGCGAACTAGCGTTGGGTGAGCAGTTCTTC. Protein product: CASSRGGGELALGEQFF.

This clonotype was found a few times. The chain joins TRBV12-3 or TRBV12-4 to TRBJ2-7; D is unresolved. The CDR3 runs 15 residues. Trimming shortened V by 5 bases and J by 6 bases, and 20 bases separated the two germline ends. CDR3 protein: CASSPLAGSMGEQYF. The CDR3 coding sequence is TGTGCCAGCAGTCCCTTGGCAGGTTCAATGGGCGAGCAGTACTTC.

The chain is built from TRBV10-3 and TRBJ2-5, with TRBD2 matching over 11 bases. After removal of 6 bases from V and 4 bases from J, the junction contained 4 bases not matched to a gene. Per the germline V gene, CDR1 is ENHRY and CDR2 is SYGVKD. The CDR3 contains 14 residues. The DNA of the CDR3 is TGTGCCATCAGGACTAGCGGGATTGGAGAGACCCAGTACTTC. Translated, it gives CAIRTSGIGETQYF.

The chain carries TRBV3-1 and TRBJ1-2; 9 bases fit TRBD1. V was clipped by 5 bases and J by 3 bases; unmatched bases: 7. The CDR3 length is 15 residues. Germline V gene sequence: CDR1 LGHDT, CDR2 YNNKEL (reference sequence). This chain's CDR3 is CASSGTGGRDYGYTF. The CDR3 DNA sequence: TGTGCCAGCAGCGGAACAGGGGGCAGAGACTATGGCTACACCTTC.

The rearrangement uses TRBV5-1 and TRBJ2-1; 11 bases fit TRBD2. The DNA end lines up better with TRBJ2-7; the J call may be wrong. Germline V gene lookup returns CDR1 SGHRS and CDR2 YFSETQ. This CDR3 region has 15 residues. CDR3 nucleotide sequence: TGCGCCAGCGGAACTAGCGGGGGAACCTACAATGAGCAGTACTTC. Its translation: CASGTSGGTYNEQYF.

The chain combines TRBV4-2 with TRBJ2-5; TRBD2 matches at 11 bases. The J call may be mistaken, given a closer DNA end match to TRBJ2-7. There are 14 residues in the CDR3. Germline V gene lookup returns CDR1 LGHNA and CDR2 YNFKEQ. This chain's CDR3 is CASSLTGTSGEQYF. In DNA, the CDR3 is TGTGCCAGCAGCCTTACCGGGACTAGCGGCGAGCAGTACTTC.

The J gene is TRBJ1-6, the V gene TRBV5-1, with 9 bases lining up with TRBD1. V shed 9 bases and J 8 bases; nucleotides not matched to a gene: 9. CDR3 size: 14 residues. Germline V gene sequence: CDR1 SGHRS, CDR2 YFSETQ. The CDR3 nucleotides read TGCGCCACCACACAGGGGGCGAACGATTCACCCCTCCACTTT. This gives the protein CATTQGANDSPLHF.

This rearrangement joins TRBV4-1 to TRBJ2-5; no firm D call. Trimming took 0 bases from V and 2 from J, leaving 19 bases between them. Germline V CDR1 and CDR2: MGHRA, YSYEKL. This CDR3 comprises 18 residues. The CDR3 protein is CASSQDVLGPGIQETQYF. For the CDR3, the DNA is TGCGCCAGCAGCCAAGATGTCCTAGGGCCCGGCATACAAGAGACCCAGTACTTC.

The chain combines TRBV28 with TRBJ1-2; 10 bases align to TRBD1. The V gene's germline CDR1 is MDHEN and CDR2 SYDVKM. V lost 2 bases and J lost 4; bases outside the gene matches: 10. The CDR3 is made up of 17 amino acids. CDR3 residues: CASSLPLRQGAFYGYTF. The CDR3, as DNA: TGTGCCAGCAGTTTACCCCTCAGACAGGGGGCGTTCTATGGCTACACCTTC.